This T cell receptor beta chain was recorded in a study of human T cells and chemical hapten exposure. At the level of the study: The study traced per-sample TCR yield variation mainly to small differences in pooled library volumes.

Single cDNA molecules in the library carried unique molecular identifiers attached during preparation. Each CDR3 protein gets one entry after TCRdb re-called the RACE reads with MiXCR. The sample shows tens of thousands of distinct CDR3 sequences, roughly 5% of them seen only once. Described time point: healthy volunteer bleed at 6 weeks. RNA extraction used unfractionated whole blood as the source of total RNA. The sample holds a few counts of this clonotype. The source of this sequence is a human donor in good health. Some clones in this sample may be carry-over from other donors' samples. The sequenced sample consisted of whole blood.

This chain's CDR3 is CSVGGGEWYTF. The DNA of the CDR3 is TGCAGCGTTGGAGGGGGCGAGTGGTACACCTTC. The J gene is TRBJ1-2, the V gene TRBV29-1; 7 nucleotides match TRBD1. Per the germline V gene, CDR1 is SQVTM and CDR2 is ANQGSEA. The length of the CDR3 is 11 residues. Germline trimming cut 4 bases from V and 11 bases from J; bases unmatched to any gene: 7.